This TCR beta chain was captured in a study of early T cells in non-severe SARS-CoV-2 infection. The V and J ends lost 9 bases and 2 bases respectively, with 13 bases between them. Germline V gene lookup returns CDR1 MNHEY and CDR2 SVGAGI. This CDR3 spans 13 amino acids. Overall study findings and caveats: Comparison of clonotypes with VDJdb favored anti-spike CD8 responses while missing private and CD4 specificities.

This clonotype was counted only a few times. Its antigen is still unknown. Individual cDNA molecules carried attached unique molecular identifiers. TCRdb reanalysed the 5' RACE reads using MiXCR and keeps one entry per CDR3 protein. This table has 68,000 or so distinct CDR3 sequences, approximately 10% appearing once. The genes are TRBV6-5 and TRBJ2-5, with TRBD1 as a possible D gene (6 bases). The sequenced material came from whole blood. The clonotype originates from an adult who was a healthcare worker with PCR-confirmed SARS-CoV-2 infection or an uninfected control (not recorded which). CDR3 residues: CASSGQSQETQYF. Here the CDR3 DNA reads TGTGCCAGTTCTGGACAGTCACAAGAGACCCAGTACTTC.